This TCR beta chain is drawn from a study of blood T cell repertoires in COVID-19. Unmatched junction bases numbered 3, after V lost 0 bases and J lost 3 bases. Germline assignment: CDR1 SGDLS and CDR2 YYNGEE. The CDR3 is made up of 14 amino acids. Authors' processing steps: How many nucleated cells were present was estimated from reference gene primer amplification. Repertoires were generated with immunoSEQ multiplex PCR, while TCRdb's copy carries only in-frame clones and drops some. That table supplies the V and J calls and clone size; D and trimming were determined from the DNA. The table has roughly 26,000 clones, about 90% seen once.

The specimen sequenced was peripheral blood. The chain is built from TRBV9 and TRBJ2-7, with 7 bases identical to TRBD1. This TCR came from a man aged 65 to 79 with acute or convalescent COVID-19. CDR3 loop: CASSVGDRNYEQYF. For the CDR3, the DNA is TGTGCCAGCAGCGTAGGGGACAGAAACTACGAGCAGTACTTC. Combining the CDR3 with reference TRBV9 and TRBJ2-7 gives the whole variable domain DSGVTQTPKHLITATGQRVTLRCSPRSGDLSVYWYQQSLDQGLQFLIQYYNGEERAKGNILERFSAQQFPDLHSELNLSSLELGDSALYFCASSVGDRNYEQYFGPGTRLTVT.